A selection of T cell receptor beta chains follows, all from one sample in a study of OX40 agonist ivuxolimab in advanced cancers. Sequenced by immunoSEQ multiplex PCR; TCRdb stores in-frame clones only, minus some. The sample lists approximately 74,000 clones, 90% to 95% seen once, with more than 0.3% in the top ten. Material: CD4+ or CD8+ T cells sorted from blood, obtained in a trial of the OX40 agonist ivuxolimab. Every receptor here comes from an adult with an advanced solid tumor such as melanoma, head and neck, liver or kidney cancer. Each CDR3 is given with its conserved first and last residue. D genes are given only for firm matches. Size values are once, few and many counts, or a class for expanded clones, and some rows have none.

v_gene	len	abundance	d_gene	j_gene	CDR3aa	CDR3nt
TRBV27	15	.	.	TRBJ1-5	CASSLSGASNQPQHF	TGTGCCAGCAGTCTCTCAGGAGCTAGCAATCAGCCCCAGCATTTT
TRBV5-1	14	.	.	TRBJ2-3	CASSTMQGADTQYF	TGCGCCAGCAGCACTATGCAGGGTGCAGATACGCAGTATTTT
TRBV5-4	15	.	.	TRBJ2-3	CASSPTGPSTDTQYF	TGTGCCAGCAGCCCTACAGGGCCTAGCACAGATACGCAGTATTTT
TRBV5-1	15	.	TRBD2	TRBJ2-1	CASSLAGGKNNEQFF	TGCGCCAGCAGCTTGGCGGGAGGGAAGAACAATGAGCAGTTCTTC
TRBV25-1	12	.	.	TRBJ1-2	CASSLGDGGYTF	TGTGCCAGCAGTCTCGGGGATGGTGGCTACACCTTC
TRBV15	15	once	TRBD1	TRBJ1-4	CATSSRDRGREKLFF	TGTGCCACCAGCAGCCGGGACAGGGGGCGCGAAAAACTGTTTTTT
TRBV29-1	12	.	.	TRBJ1-2	CSARNTNYGYTF	TGCAGCGCCAGAAATACTAACTATGGCTACACCTTC
TRBV18	13	.	.	TRBJ2-7	CASSPGQAEEQYF	TGTGCCAGCTCACCGGGGCAGGCCGAGGAGCAGTACTTC
TRBV25-1	11	.	.	TRBJ2-1	CASSTYNEQFF	TGTGCCAGCAGCACCTACAATGAGCAGTTCTTC
TRBV7-2	16	.	.	TRBJ1-4	CASSLGGGVTNEKLFF	TGTGCCAGCAGCCTCGGAGGGGGGGTAACTAATGAAAAACTGTTTTTT
TRBV2	13	.	.	TRBJ1-6	CASSVGSNSPLHF	TGTGCCAGCAGTGTGGGGTCTAATTCACCCCTCCACTTT
TRBV28	14	.	TRBD2	TRBJ2-4	CASTQGGLAGFQYF	TGTGCCAGCACCCAGGGGGGACTAGCGGGATTCCAGTACTTC
TRBV27	18	.	TRBD2	TRBJ2-2	CASSLYGLAGPNTGELFF	TGTGCCAGCAGTTTATACGGACTAGCGGGACCTAACACCGGGGAGCTGTTTTTT
TRBV9	14	.	TRBD2	TRBJ2-7	CASSVGGTTNEQYF	TGTGCCAGCAGCGTAGGGGGGACTACTAACGAGCAGTACTTC
TRBV19	11	.	.	TRBJ1-1	CASRVYSEAFF	TGTGCCAGTAGGGTATATAGTGAAGCTTTCTTT
TRBV18	16	.	TRBD2	TRBJ2-1	CASSPPLAGGDNEQFF	TGTGCCAGCTCACCACCTCTAGCGGGAGGAGACAATGAGCAGTTCTTC
TRBV28	16	.	TRBD1	TRBJ1-3	CASSTRTGETGNTIYF	TGTGCCAGCAGTACCCGGACAGGGGAAACCGGAAACACCATATATTTT
TRBV5-8	14	once	.	TRBJ1-3	CASLTTTSGNTIYF	TGTGCCAGCCTGACCACAACGTCTGGAAACACCATATATTTT
TRBV7-2	13	.	.	TRBJ1-1	CASSLQLEVEAFF	TGTGCCAGCAGCTTACAACTAGAGGTTGAAGCTTTCTTT
TRBV15	13	.	.	TRBJ2-7	CATSRGPRHEQYF	TGTGCCACCAGCAGAGGCCCGCGACACGAGCAGTACTTC
TRBV25-1	12	.	.	TRBJ1-6	CASTTMGSPLHF	TGTGCCAGCACGACGATGGGTTCACCCCTCCACTTT
TRBV11-2	14	.	TRBD1	TRBJ2-2	CASDRLTGTGELFF	TGTGCCAGCGACAGACTGACAGGGACCGGGGAGCTGTTTTTT
TRBV6-1	16	.	.	TRBJ2-5	CASSDYVGSGQETQYF	TGTGCCAGCAGTGACTATGTAGGATCGGGGCAAGAGACCCAGTACTTC
TRBV4-3	17	.	.	TRBJ2-1	CASSQGAAVSSYNEQFF	TGCGCCAGCAGCCAAGGCGCCGCTGTAAGCTCCTACAATGAGCAGTTCTTC
TRBV5-1	16	.	.	TRBJ2-7	CASSTLGGAGAYEQYF	TGCGCCAGCAGCACTCTTGGGGGGGCTGGAGCCTACGAGCAGTACTTC
TRBV5-1	14	.	.	TRBJ2-3	CASSSLAGTDTQYF	TGCGCCAGCAGTTCCCTTGCGGGAACAGATACGCAGTATTTT
TRBV28	14	.	TRBD2	TRBJ2-3	CASSLAGGPDTQYF	TGTGCCAGCAGTTTAGCGGGAGGGCCAGATACGCAGTATTTT
TRBV6-1	13	.	.	TRBJ1-1	CASSRTRNTEAFF	TGTGCCAGCAGTCGGACACGGAACACTGAAGCTTTCTTT
TRBV9	15	.	TRBD1	TRBJ1-5	CASSPGQGGNQPQHF	TGTGCCAGCAGCCCCGGACAGGGGGGCAATCAGCCCCAGCATTTT
TRBV30	15	.	TRBD2	TRBJ2-3	CAWNVLAGAGDTQYF	TGTGCCTGGAACGTACTAGCGGGGGCAGGAGATACGCAGTATTTT
TRBV18	14	.	TRBD1	TRBJ1-6	CASSGTGKDSPLHF	TGTGCCAGCTCGGGGACAGGGAAGGATTCACCCCTCCACTTT
TRBV6-6	14	.	TRBD1	TRBJ1-2	CASRPTGGLGGYTF	TGTGCCAGCAGACCCACAGGGGGCTTGGGTGGCTACACCTTC
TRBV19	15	.	.	TRBJ1-5	CASRGPASSNQPQHF	TGTGCCAGTAGGGGACCTGCGTCTAGCAATCAGCCCCAGCATTTT
TRBV7-6	15	.	TRBD1	TRBJ1-2	CASSPGTGRDWSYTF	TGTGCCAGCAGCCCTGGGACAGGGAGGGACTGGAGCTACACCTTC
TRBV9	17	few	.	TRBJ1-2	CASSVDPVLSPGYGYTF	TGTGCCAGCAGCGTAGACCCAGTCCTATCGCCCGGCTATGGCTACACCTTC
TRBV1	15	.	.	TRBJ1-5	CTSSQGPASDQPQHF	TGCACCAGCAGCCAAGGCCCAGCCTCGGATCAGCCCCAGCATTTT
TRBV28	14	few	.	TRBJ1-2	CASSPPGGAYGYTF	TGTGCCAGCAGTCCCCCCGGGGGGGCCTATGGCTACACCTTC
TRBV7-9	16	.	.	TRBJ1-2	CASSLALGRERDGYTF	TGTGCCAGCAGCTTAGCGCTTGGCAGGGAAAGGGATGGCTACACCTTC
TRBV27	15	.	.	TRBJ1-1	CASSSRTSVNTEAFF	TGTGCCAGCAGTAGCCGGACCTCTGTGAACACTGAAGCTTTCTTT
TRBV6-6	15	.	TRBD1	TRBJ2-3	CASSPGQGAPDTQYF	TGTGCCAGCAGTCCGGGACAGGGGGCACCAGATACGCAGTATTTT
TRBV7-8	13	.	.	TRBJ1-1	CASSLGPDTEAFF	TGTGCCAGCAGCCTGGGGCCTGACACTGAAGCTTTCTTT
TRBV6-5	14	.	.	TRBJ2-7	CASRTAGRGSEQYF	TGTGCCAGCAGGACGGCGGGCAGGGGATCCGAGCAGTACTTC
TRBV2	14	.	TRBD1	TRBJ2-3	CASTTGGGSDTQYF	TGTGCCAGCACGACAGGGGGCGGATCAGATACGCAGTATTTT